This T cell receptor (beta chain) was captured by sequencing in a study of cytomegalovirus exposure and HLA in healthy donors. Libraries were prepared by immunoSEQ multiplex PCR; TCRdb keeps only in-frame clonotypes and omits some of them. The table records 55,000 to 65,000 clones, 90% to 95% of them present only once. In its sample, this clone was seen a few times. The sample consisted of PBMCs. The source is a young woman in good health and CMV-seropositive.

The CDR3 here is CASSLALDTGELFF. The CDR3 region has the DNA TGCGCCAGCAGCTTGGCACTAGACACCGGGGAGCTGTTTTTT. The chain is built from TRBV5-1 and TRBJ2-2; the D gene is possibly TRBD2 (5 bases). The CDR3 contains 14 residues. The germline V gene encodes CDR1 SGHRS and CDR2 YFSETQ. V was trimmed by 0 bases and J by 3 bases, leaving 6 bases between them.